Listed below are T cell receptor beta chains from one sample, sequenced in a study of blood T cell repertoires in COVID-19. Repertoires were generated with immunoSEQ multiplex PCR, while TCRdb's copy carries only in-frame clones and drops some. Of under 150,000 clones in the sample, around nine tenths were seen once. Input material: peripheral blood. These receptors all stem from a woman aged 65 to 85 who had recovered from COVID-19. The CDR3 runs from the conserved cysteine through the conserved F or W. Fields, in order: D gene, clone size, J gene, V gene, CDR3 protein, CDR3 DNA. D genes are given only for firm matches. The listing skips clone size in some rows; elsewhere it reads once, few, many or a size class.

d_gene: -; abundance: -; j_gene: TRBJ2-1; v_gene: TRBV5-4; CDR3aa: CASSLDLSSGHQFF; CDR3nt: TGTGCCAGCAGCTTGGATTTGAGCTCAGGACACCAGTTCTTC
d_gene: TRBD2; abundance: -; j_gene: TRBJ2-7; v_gene: TRBV18; CDR3aa: CASTHGGTSGRANSYEQYF; CDR3nt: TGTGCCAGCACTCACGGCGGGACTAGCGGGAGGGCCAATTCCTACGAGCAGTACTTC
d_gene: -; abundance: -; j_gene: TRBJ2-7; v_gene: TRBV5-1; CDR3aa: CASSSGITYEQYF; CDR3nt: TGCGCCAGCAGCTCCGGGATCACCTACGAGCAGTACTTC
d_gene: -; abundance: -; j_gene: TRBJ1-6; v_gene: TRBV3-1/TRBV3-2; CDR3aa: CASSPDRGSPLHF; CDR3nt: TGTGCCAGCAGCCCCGATCGGGGTTCACCCCTCCACTTT
d_gene: TRBD2; abundance: -; j_gene: TRBJ2-1; v_gene: TRBV10-3; CDR3aa: CAIRGGVEQFF; CDR3nt: TGTGCCATCAGGGGGGGGGTTGAGCAGTTCTTC
d_gene: TRBD1; abundance: -; j_gene: TRBJ2-2; v_gene: TRBV5-1; CDR3aa: CASRGTDPNGGELFF; CDR3nt: TGCGCCAGCCGAGGGACAGATCCCAACGGCGGGGAGCTGTTTTTT
d_gene: TRBD1; abundance: -; j_gene: TRBJ2-7; v_gene: TRBV18; CDR3aa: CASSPDRAYEQYF; CDR3nt: TGTGCCAGCTCACCAGACAGGGCCTACGAGCAGTACTTC
d_gene: TRBD2; abundance: once; j_gene: TRBJ2-2; v_gene: TRBV2; CDR3aa: CASTGLLDGELFF; CDR3nt: TGTGCCAGCACGGGACTACTAGACGGGGAGCTGTTTTTT
d_gene: TRBD2; abundance: -; j_gene: TRBJ2-1; v_gene: TRBV20-1; CDR3aa: CSASGSSGRASGNEQFF; CDR3nt: TGCAGTGCTAGTGGCTCCAGCGGGAGGGCCTCAGGAAATGAGCAGTTCTTC
d_gene: -; abundance: -; j_gene: TRBJ1-3; v_gene: TRBV5-1; CDR3aa: CASSLSYGNTIYF; CDR3nt: TGCGCCAGCAGCTTGTCGTATGGAAACACCATATATTTT
d_gene: TRBD1; abundance: -; j_gene: TRBJ1-2; v_gene: TRBV7-2; CDR3aa: CASSLPDRVGGYTF; CDR3nt: TGTGCCAGCAGCTTACCCGACAGGGTTGGCGGCTACACCTTC
d_gene: TRBD1; abundance: -; j_gene: TRBJ1-6; v_gene: TRBV27; CDR3aa: CASRQGTGGGLPLHF; CDR3nt: TGTGCCAGCAGGCAGGGGACAGGGGGCGGATTACCCCTCCACTTT
d_gene: -; abundance: once; j_gene: TRBJ2-7; v_gene: TRBV19; CDR3aa: CASSAPTAPYEQYF; CDR3nt: TGTGCCAGTAGTGCACCGACAGCTCCCTACGAGCAGTACTTC
d_gene: TRBD1; abundance: -; j_gene: TRBJ1-2; v_gene: TRBV9; CDR3aa: CASSVEGGRSNYGYTF; CDR3nt: TGTGCCAGCAGCGTAGAAGGGGGCCGTTCTAACTATGGCTACACCTTC
d_gene: -; abundance: once; j_gene: TRBJ1-3; v_gene: TRBV28; CDR3aa: CASSTWGERNTIYF; CDR3nt: TGTGCCAGCAGTACTTGGGGGGAGCGAAACACCATATATTTT
d_gene: TRBD1; abundance: -; j_gene: TRBJ2-2; v_gene: TRBV5-1; CDR3aa: CASSSAPGTGPSTGELFF; CDR3nt: TGCGCCAGCAGCTCCGCCCCAGGGACAGGTCCATCAACCGGGGAGCTGTTTTTT
d_gene: TRBD2; abundance: -; j_gene: TRBJ2-1; v_gene: TRBV3-1/TRBV3-2; CDR3aa: CASSQDRTSGWANEQFF; CDR3nt: TGTGCCAGCAGCCAAGATCGGACTAGCGGGTGGGCAAATGAGCAGTTCTTC
d_gene: TRBD2; abundance: -; j_gene: TRBJ2-2; v_gene: TRBV4-1; CDR3aa: CASSQGSGAFATGELFF; CDR3nt: TGCGCCAGCAGCCAGGGTAGCGGGGCATTTGCAACCGGGGAGCTGTTTTTT
d_gene: TRBD2; abundance: -; j_gene: TRBJ2-1; v_gene: TRBV7-2; CDR3aa: CASSSPLREIDEQFF; CDR3nt: TGTGCCAGCAGCTCCCCTTTGCGGGAGATAGATGAGCAGTTCTTC
d_gene: TRBD2; abundance: -; j_gene: TRBJ2-3; v_gene: TRBV4-1; CDR3aa: CASSLAGGGTQYF; CDR3nt: TGCGCCAGCAGCCTCGCCGGGGGAGGGACGCAGTATTTT
d_gene: TRBD1; abundance: -; j_gene: TRBJ2-2; v_gene: TRBV28; CDR3aa: CASSSPGTGHTGELFF; CDR3nt: TGTGCCAGCAGTTCCCCCGGGACAGGCCATACCGGGGAGCTGTTTTTT
d_gene: -; abundance: -; j_gene: TRBJ1-4; v_gene: TRBV5-4; CDR3aa: CASSSKTLATNEKLFF; CDR3nt: TGTGCCAGCAGCTCGAAGACACTAGCAACTAATGAAAAACTGTTTTTT
d_gene: TRBD2; abundance: -; j_gene: TRBJ2-3; v_gene: TRBV29-1; CDR3aa: CSAVTLSGGVLGTDTQYF; CDR3nt: TGCAGCGCCGTAACCCTTAGCGGGGGGGTTCTCGGCACAGATACGCAGTATTTT
d_gene: -; abundance: -; j_gene: TRBJ1-1; v_gene: TRBV5-1; CDR3aa: CASSPGGGLDTEAFF; CDR3nt: TGCGCCAGCAGCCCGGGTGGGGGACTGGACACTGAAGCTTTCTTT
d_gene: TRBD1; abundance: -; j_gene: TRBJ2-1; v_gene: TRBV18; CDR3aa: CASSPPGDRGNEQFF; CDR3nt: TGTGCCAGCTCACCACCGGGGGACAGGGGAAATGAGCAGTTCTTC
d_gene: TRBD2; abundance: -; j_gene: TRBJ2-3; v_gene: TRBV7-3; CDR3aa: CASSSGLAWTDTQYF; CDR3nt: TGTGCCAGCAGCTCAGGACTAGCTTGGACAGATACGCAGTATTTT
d_gene: -; abundance: once; j_gene: TRBJ1-2; v_gene: TRBV29-1; CDR3aa: CSGGNGVGYGYTF; CDR3nt: TGCAGCGGCGGGAACGGCGTCGGATATGGCTACACCTTC
d_gene: -; abundance: -; j_gene: TRBJ2-1; v_gene: TRBV11-2; CDR3aa: CASSLTNVDNEQFF; CDR3nt: TGTGCCAGCAGCTTGACTAACGTTGACAATGAGCAGTTCTTC
d_gene: TRBD2; abundance: -; j_gene: TRBJ2-1; v_gene: TRBV7-3; CDR3aa: CASSSSGDYNEQFF; CDR3nt: TGTGCCAGCAGCTCTAGCGGAGACTACAATGAGCAGTTCTTC
d_gene: TRBD1; abundance: -; j_gene: TRBJ2-7; v_gene: TRBV7-2; CDR3aa: CASSPGTEHKQYF; CDR3nt: TGTGCCAGCAGCCCGGGGACAGAGCACAAGCAGTACTTC
d_gene: TRBD2; abundance: -; j_gene: TRBJ2-6; v_gene: TRBV2; CDR3aa: CASRTSSGANVLTF; CDR3nt: TGTGCCAGTAGGACTAGCTCTGGGGCCAACGTCCTGACTTTC
d_gene: -; abundance: -; j_gene: TRBJ1-2; v_gene: TRBV7-2; CDR3aa: CASSDRTAQPYGYTF; CDR3nt: TGTGCCAGCAGCGACCGGACAGCGCAACCCTATGGCTACACCTTC
d_gene: -; abundance: -; j_gene: TRBJ1-2; v_gene: TRBV5-1; CDR3aa: CASSLLANYGYTF; CDR3nt: TGCGCCAGCAGCTTGCTAGCTAACTATGGCTACACCTTC
d_gene: TRBD1; abundance: -; j_gene: TRBJ1-4; v_gene: TRBV7-2; CDR3aa: CASSRQGGEKLFF; CDR3nt: TGTGCCAGCAGCCGACAAGGGGGCGAAAAACTGTTTTTT
d_gene: -; abundance: -; j_gene: TRBJ1-2; v_gene: TRBV19; CDR3aa: CASSIEVFNYGYTF; CDR3nt: TGTGCCAGTAGTATCGAGGTTTTTAACTATGGCTACACCTTC
d_gene: TRBD1; abundance: -; j_gene: TRBJ2-5; v_gene: TRBV5-6; CDR3aa: CASSSRTGFGETQYF; CDR3nt: TGTGCCAGCAGCTCGAGGACAGGTTTTGGTGAGACCCAGTACTTC
d_gene: -; abundance: -; j_gene: TRBJ1-1; v_gene: TRBV5-4; CDR3aa: CATSGVNTEAFF; CDR3nt: TGTGCCACCTCAGGGGTGAACACTGAAGCTTTCTTT
d_gene: -; abundance: -; j_gene: TRBJ1-6; v_gene: TRBV5-6; CDR3aa: CASSPLTGQLNSPLHF; CDR3nt: TGTGCCAGCAGCCCTTTGACCGGACAGCTTAATTCACCCCTCCACTTT
d_gene: -; abundance: -; j_gene: TRBJ1-4; v_gene: TRBV30; CDR3aa: CASRVEKLFF; CDR3nt: TGTGCCTCCAGGGTTGAGAAACTGTTTTTT
d_gene: -; abundance: once; j_gene: TRBJ2-5; v_gene: TRBV30; CDR3aa: CAWRGGGETQYF; CDR3nt: TGTGCCTGGAGGGGAGGTGGGGAGACCCAGTACTTC
d_gene: -; abundance: few; j_gene: TRBJ1-2; v_gene: TRBV5-3; CDR3aa: CARSSYPPPNNYGYTF; CDR3nt: TGTGCCAGAAGCTCCTATCCACCACCTAATAACTATGGCTACACCTTC
d_gene: -; abundance: few; j_gene: TRBJ1-2; v_gene: TRBV27; CDR3aa: CASRPGQWNYGYTF; CDR3nt: TGTGCCAGCAGACCGGGACAATGGAACTATGGCTACACCTTC